Described below is a single T cell receptor (beta chain) sequence and its context. What it binds is not known. Naive CD4+ cells were CD45RA-selected; the remaining cells were memory. Each replicate PCR on the sorted subsets used approximately 180 ng DNA (roughly 32,000 T cell genomes). Here immunoSEQ multiplex PCR was the method, and the copy in TCRdb shows in-frame clones only, minus some. The table records 300,000 to 400,000 clones, less than 85% of them present only once. CDR3 length equals 12 residues. Germline V gene sequence: CDR1 MNHEY, CDR2 SVGAGI. V gave up 8 bases and J gave up 4 bases, with 11 bases separating them. This sample stems from a study of shared clonotypes between healthy human individuals. Findings and caveats of the study: Only blood was sampled, and tissue TCR repertoires likely differ from blood ones.

What was sequenced was memory CD4+ T cells sorted from blood. Subset indicated: CD45RA-negative fraction. This TCR came from a man aged 25-40 years in good health. The genes are TRBV6-5 and TRBJ1-2, with TRBD1 as a possible D gene (5 bases). CDR3 amino acids: CASGGWAYGYTF. The CDR3 DNA reads as TGTGCCAGCGGGGGGTGGGCCTATGGCTACACCTTC.